These 10 T cell receptor beta chains came from one sample sequenced in a study of regulatory T cells in long-lasting Graves disease. HTBI primers from iRepertoire and Arm-PCR of CDR3 regions yielded the TCR beta libraries. TCRdb analysed the multiplex PCR reads with MiXCR anew, one entry per CDR3 protein. The data hold roughly 500,000 distinct CDR3 sequences, with around 12% observed a single time. Time point defined: newly diagnosed GD, antithyroid drugs for less than 3 months. The TCR library used RNA extracted from PBMCs. The same specimen was also included in a second study, on T cells in Graves' hyperthyroidism and ophthalmopathy.

This sample comprised peripheral blood mononuclear cells (PBMCs), obtained at new diagnosis, from a patient treated with antithyroid drugs. The receptors originated from a woman in her twenties or thirties with Graves disease.

In its sample, this clonotype was seen many times. The chain employs TRBV30 and TRBJ2-7; 7 bases map to TRBD2. This CDR3 is built from 13 residues. Losses at the gene ends were 4 bases for V and 1 base for J; bases not matched to a gene: 4. Germline-derived CDR1 and CDR2 are GTSNPN and SVGIG (reference sequence). The CDR3 bases are TGTGCCTGGAATCGCGGGAGTTCCTACGAGCAGTACTTC. Translated, it gives CAWNRGSSYEQYF. Full variable domain (missing parts from reference TRBV30 and TRBJ2-7): SQTIHQWPATLVQPVGSPLSLECTVEGTSNPNLYWYRQAAGRGLQLLFYSVGIGQISSEVPQNLSASRPQDRQFILSSKKLLLSDSGFYLCAWNRGSSYEQYFGPGTRLTVT.

This clonotype was picked up a small number of times. The V and J genes are TRBV6-1 and TRBJ2-2, with TRBD2 identical over 7 bases. Unmatched junction bases numbered 10, after V lost 5 bases and J lost 4 bases. This CDR3 comprises 16 residues. The germline CDR1 and CDR2 sequences are MNHNS and SASEGT. DNA for the CDR3: TGTGCCAGCAGTCGCTACGCGGGAGCGGGCACCGGGGAGCTGTTTTTT. It codes for CASSRYAGAGTGELFF.

This clonotype was seen ten or more times. V usage is TRBV2 and J usage is TRBJ2-7, with TRBD2 as a possible D gene (6 bases). Trimming stripped 5 bases from V and 9 bases from J, with 17 bases between. The CDR3 is 13 amino acids. Germline V lookup: CDR1 SNHLY, CDR2 FYNNEI. CDR3 DNA sequence: TGTGCCAGCAGTATTATCGGGGGTATCGGGCAGTACTTC. It yields the protein CASSIIGGIGQYF.

In this sample, this clonotype turned up many times. The gene calls are TRBV19 and TRBJ1-2; D gene ambiguous. Looked up from germline, CDR1 is LNHDA and CDR2 is SQIVND (reference sequence). The germline V and J ends were trimmed by 6 bases and 5 bases, with 10 bases remaining between them. The length of the CDR3 is 12 residues. CDR3 nucleotides: TGTGCCAGTAGGTCGGCGGGGTATGGCTACACCTTC. This codes for CASRSAGYGYTF.

The genes are TRBV28 and TRBJ2-3; D possibly uses TRBD1 or TRBD2 (5 bases each). V lost 10 bases and J lost 1, with 12 bases in between. From germline, CDR1 is MDHEN and CDR2 SYDVKM. The length of the CDR3 is 13 residues. Here the CDR3 reads CATRDPGTDTQYF. The CDR3 coding sequence is TGTGCCACCCGGGACCCAGGCACAGATACGCAGTATTTT.

This clonotype was observed a few times. The chain links TRBV7-2 to TRBJ1-5; D remains unclear. The V and J ends lost 5 bases and 6 bases respectively, with 11 bases between them. Germline V gene sequence: CDR1 SGHTA, CDR2 FQGNSA. CDR3 length equals 13 residues. The CDR3 nucleotides read TGTGCCAGCAGCCCTGCTCATAGTCAGCCCCAGCATTTT. It yields the protein CASSPAHSQPQHF.

The chain employs TRBV19 and TRBJ2-6, with 9 nucleotides matching TRBD1. Looked up from germline, CDR1 is LNHDA and CDR2 is SQIVND (reference sequence). There are 17 residues in the CDR3. V gave up 3 bases and J gave up 1 base; unmatched junction bases: 4. The CDR3, as DNA: TGTGCCAGTAGTATCGGGACAGGGTTATCTGGGGCCAACGTCCTGACTTTC. Its protein product is CASSIGTGLSGANVLTF.

This clonotype was observed a handful of times. As DNA, the CDR3 is TGTGCCAGCAGCTCCATTACAGGGAACACTGAAGCTTTCTTT. This encodes CASSSITGNTEAFF. The chain joins TRBV5-6 to TRBJ1-1, with a possible D match to TRBD1 (5 bases). V was cut by 3 bases and J by 1 base, with 10 bases left in between. The CDR3 spans 14 residues. Per germline, CDR1 SGHDT and CDR2 YYEEEE.

J is TRBJ2-3 and V is TRBV2, with 10 bases matching TRBD2. This CDR3 region has 16 residues. Trimming removed 6 bases from V and 4 bases from J; junction bases left unmatched: 10. Germline V gives CDR1 SNHLY, CDR2 FYNNEI. The CDR3 sequence: CASRSRLAGVPDTQYF. In nucleotides, the CDR3 is TGTGCCAGCAGATCGAGGCTAGCGGGAGTACCAGATACGCAGTATTTT. Using reference TRBV2 and TRBJ2-3 for the parts outside the CDR3, the full variable domain is EPEVTQTPSHQVTQMGQEVILRCVPISNHLYFYWYRQILGQKVEFLVSFYNNEISEKSEIFDDQFSVERPDGSNFTLKIRSTKLEDSAMYFCASRSRLAGVPDTQYFGPGTRLTVL.

The chain carries TRBV7-9 and TRBJ1-4; D is ambiguous. Per germline, CDR1 SEHNR and CDR2 FQNEAQ (reference sequence). Trimming cost V 1 base and J 5 bases, with 11 bases left between them. This CDR3 comprises 15 residues. CDR3 coding DNA: TGTGCCAGCAGCTTAGGTCGGATGATAAATGAAAAACTGTTTTTT. As protein: CASSLGRMINEKLFF. The complete variable domain, with remaining parts taken from reference TRBV7-9 and TRBJ1-4, reads DTGVSQNPRHKITKRGQNVTFRCDPISEHNRLYWYRQTLGQGPEFLTYFQNEAQLEKSRLLSDRFSAERPKGSFSTLEIQRTEQGDSAMYLCASSLGRMINEKLFFGSGTQLSVL.